This T cell receptor (beta chain) was captured by sequencing in a study of CD8+ T cells in alopecia areata. This CDR3 comprises 13 residues. With 6 bases removed from V and 2 bases from J, the gap between germline ends came to 11 bases. The germline gives CDR1 SQVTM, CDR2 ANQGSEA. The treatment denotes: oral pan-JAK inhibitor, 5-10 mg twice daily. Both CD4+ and CD8+ T cells were separated by sorting PBMCs. Extracted from the samples, RNA was reverse transcribed into cDNA to serve as the sequencing template. The assay was immunoSEQ multiplex PCR, and TCRdb's table has in-frame clones only and misses some. Of 200,000 to 250,000 clones in the sample, 64% are singletons; the top ten hold 4% to 5%.

The genes are TRBV29-1 and TRBJ1-5, with D perhaps TRBD1 (6 bases). The sequence was collected from a human donor with alopecia areata. This specimen was CD4+ T cells sorted from blood, taken at week 4, from a patient treated with tofacitinib. CDR3 sequence: CSVQGGGNQPQHF. CDR3 DNA: TGCAGCGTCCAAGGGGGTGGCAATCAGCCCCAGCATTTT.